The T cell receptor (beta chain) described here comes from a study of shared clonotypes between healthy human individuals. On the study more broadly: The donors, two women and a few men, were aged 18 to 49.

With respect to this clone: This likely reflects a read error, since a far larger clone is one base away. The same CDR3 can be traced to other DNA sequences in this sample.

The unsorted PBMC replicate PCRs were performed with roughly 300 ng DNA, some 32,000 T cell genomes. TCRdb's table, derived via immunoSEQ multiplex PCR, lists solely in-frame clones and lacks some. Among fewer than 600,000 clones listed, roughly four fifths were seen once. CDR1 ENHRY and CDR2 SYGVKD come from the germline V gene. The CDR3 sequence is 13 residues long. This receptor was taken from a woman aged 40 to 49 in good health. Some clones in this sample may be carry-over from other donors' samples. The chain couples TRBV10-3 to TRBJ1-1; D is uncertain. The sequencing sample was made of PBMCs. The CDR3 loop is CAIRLYANTEAFF. In nucleotides, the CDR3 is TGTGCCATCAGACTGTACGCGAACACTGAGGCTTTCTTT.